A selection of T cell receptor beta chains follows, all from one sample in a study of tumor and adjacent non-tumor tissue in lung cancer. TCRdb ran MiXCR on the multiplex PCR reads and lists one entry per CDR3 protein. The data show over 100,000 distinct CDR3 sequences, about 64% seen once. The sample comprised distant non-tumor lung tissue. These TCRs come from a man in his sixties with non-small cell lung cancer. Both conserved end residues are part of each CDR3. Each record gives: V gene, J gene, D gene, clone size, CDR3 DNA, CDR3 protein. A D gene is named only where the DNA matches it firmly. Rows give clone size only sometimes, using once, few, many, or a class for an expanded clone.

V: TRBV6-2/TRBV6-3; J: TRBJ1-2; D: .; size: .; DNA: TGTGCCAGCACCACAACAGGGATCTATGACTACACCTTC; CDR3: CASTTTGIYDYTF
V: TRBV29-1; J: TRBJ1-5; D: .; size: many; DNA: TGCAGCGTTGAAAAAAGGGGAAGTTGGGATCAGCCCCAGCATTTT; CDR3: CSVEKRGSWDQPQHF
V: TRBV20-1; J: TRBJ2-3; D: .; size: many; DNA: TGCAGTGCTGGGGCAGATACGCAGTATTTT; CDR3: CSAGADTQYF
V: TRBV6-2/TRBV6-3; J: TRBJ1-1; D: .; size: once; DNA: TGTGCCAGCGGACGGCCGACACGGTCGTGTACTGAAGCTTTCTTT; CDR3: CASGRPTRSCTEAFF
V: TRBV29-1; J: TRBJ1-1; D: .; size: .; DNA: TGTAGCGCCGATACAGTGAACACTGAAGCTTTCTTT; CDR3: CSADTVNTEAFF
V: TRBV11-3; J: TRBJ2-1; D: .; size: .; DNA: TGTGCCAGCAGCTTAGCCGGGACGTATAACGATGGGCTGTTCTTC; CDR3: CASSLAGTYNDGLFF
V: TRBV19; J: TRBJ1-2; D: .; size: few; DNA: TGTGCCGGTTCGAAAACACGGAACTACGGCTACACCTTC; CDR3: CAGSKTRNYGYTF
V: TRBV6-5; J: TRBJ2-1; D: TRBD2; size: .; DNA: TGTGCCAGCAGTCACCTATATGGACTAGCGGACGGAAAGAAGTTCTTC; CDR3: CASSHLYGLADGKKFF
V: TRBV11-1; J: TRBJ2-7; D: .; size: .; DNA: TGTGCCACCAGTTTAGGACTCTTTGGCGAGCAGTACTTC; CDR3: CATSLGLFGEQYF
V: TRBV5-4; J: TRBJ2-1; D: .; size: .; DNA: TGTGCCAGCGGCGTAATCAATGAGCAGTTCTTC; CDR3: CASGVINEQFF
V: TRBV28; J: TRBJ2-7; D: TRBD2; size: .; DNA: TGTGCCAGCAAGACCGGGACTAGCGTCTCCTACGAGCAGTACTTC; CDR3: CASKTGTSVSYEQYF
V: TRBV20-1; J: TRBJ1-6; D: TRBD1; size: .; DNA: TGCAGTACTAGTAAAGCCCAGGGGGCTTCACCCCTCCACTTT; CDR3: CSTSKAQGASPLHF
V: TRBV4-1; J: TRBJ2-5; D: TRBD2; size: many; DNA: TGCGCCAGCAGGAAAGTACTAGCGGGTCAAGAGACCCAGTACTTC; CDR3: CASRKVLAGQETQYF
V: TRBV4-2; J: TRBJ1-1; D: .; size: .; DNA: TGTGCCAGCAGCCAAGCGACAGGCTACACCGAAGCTTTATTT; CDR3: CASSQATGYTEALF
V: TRBV10-3; J: TRBJ1-5; D: TRBD1; size: .; DNA: TGTGCCATCAGTTGGACAGGGAACAATCAGTCCCAGCATTTT; CDR3: CAISWTGNNQSQHF
V: TRBV30; J: TRBJ1-1; D: .; size: many; DNA: TGTGCCTGGAGCCGGGGACAATTGAACACTGAAGCTTTCTTT; CDR3: CAWSRGQLNTEAFF
V: TRBV12-3/TRBV12-4; J: TRBJ2-1; D: .; size: many; DNA: TGTGCCAGCAGTTTAGCTCTTCAAAGCAATGAGCAGTTCTTC; CDR3: CASSLALQSNEQFF
V: TRBV6-5; J: TRBJ2-1; D: TRBD2; size: many; DNA: TGTGCCAGCAGTCAACCACTAGCGCCTGAGCAGTTCTTC; CDR3: CASSQPLAPEQFF
V: TRBV6-1; J: TRBJ2-3; D: .; size: many; DNA: TGTGCCAGCAGTGAATTTGGGGCCACCAATACGCAGTATTTT; CDR3: CASSEFGATNTQYF
V: TRBV3-1; J: TRBJ2-3; D: .; size: few; DNA: TGTGCCAGCAGCCAATCAAAGGAGGGAGATACGCAGTATTTT; CDR3: CASSQSKEGDTQYF
V: TRBV6-2/TRBV6-3; J: TRBJ2-1; D: TRBD2; size: many; DNA: TGTGCCAGCAGCCAACTAGCGGGAATAACGAATGAGCAGTTCTTC; CDR3: CASSQLAGITNEQFF
V: TRBV4-1; J: TRBJ2-2; D: TRBD2; size: .; DNA: TGCGCCAGTAGCCAACAGACTAGCGGGAGGGTGAACACCGGGGAGCTGTTTTTT; CDR3: CASSQQTSGRVNTGELFF
V: TRBV29-1; J: TRBJ2-2; D: TRBD1; size: once; DNA: TGCAGCGTTGAGCCGGGACAGGGGACCACAGGGGAGTTGTTTTTT; CDR3: CSVEPGQGTTGELFF
V: TRBV28; J: TRBJ2-7; D: .; size: .; DNA: TGTGCCAGCAGTTTTATGGGCAGTGAGCGGTACTTC; CDR3: CASSFMGSERYF
V: TRBV4-2; J: TRBJ1-5; D: .; size: .; DNA: TGTGCCAGCAGCCAAGAGTCCAGTGATCAGCCCCAGCATTTT; CDR3: CASSQESSDQPQHF
V: TRBV20-1; J: TRBJ2-3; D: TRBD1; size: few; DNA: TGCAGTGCTACATCCATCGTTCAGGGGGTGGACACAGATACGCAGTATTTT; CDR3: CSATSIVQGVDTDTQYF
V: TRBV5-1; J: TRBJ2-1; D: .; size: few; DNA: TGCGCCAGCAGCTTGACAGGGTGGGAGGAGCAGTTCTTC; CDR3: CASSLTGWEEQFF
V: TRBV20-1; J: TRBJ1-5; D: .; size: .; DNA: TGCAGTGCTAGTCGTACGGGGCCCATTCAGCCCCAGCATTTT; CDR3: CSASRTGPIQPQHF
V: TRBV12-3/TRBV12-4; J: TRBJ1-1; D: .; size: .; DNA: TGTGCCACCACCAAGACAGGAGGAGCCAACACTGAAGCTTTCTTT; CDR3: CATTKTGGANTEAFF
V: TRBV20-1; J: TRBJ2-7; D: TRBD1; size: .; DNA: TGCAGCGCTAGGTCGACAGGGGTGGGGTACGAGCAGTACTTC; CDR3: CSARSTGVGYEQYF
V: TRBV30; J: TRBJ1-4; D: .; size: many; DNA: TGTGCCTGGAGTACAGTGGAAAAACTGTTTTTT; CDR3: CAWSTVEKLFF
V: TRBV29-1; J: TRBJ1-4; D: .; size: many; DNA: TGCAGCGTTGAATCAGGGGTGAATGAAAAACTGTTTTTT; CDR3: CSVESGVNEKLFF
V: TRBV7-2; J: TRBJ2-3; D: .; size: .; DNA: TGTGCAAGCAGTCGCGGACCTTCGGTCGCAGATACGCAGTATTTT; CDR3: CASSRGPSVADTQYF
V: TRBV6-1; J: TRBJ1-5; D: .; size: once; DNA: TGTGCCAGCAGCAAGGACGGAGTTTATAGCAATCAGCCCCGGCATTTT; CDR3: CASSKDGVYSNQPRHF
V: TRBV4-1; J: TRBJ2-4; D: .; size: .; DNA: TGCGCCAGCAGCCAAGACCGGGGCGGCTGGGACATTCAGTACTTC; CDR3: CASSQDRGGWDIQYF
V: TRBV11-3; J: TRBJ2-1; D: .; size: .; DNA: TGTGCCAGCAGAGTACAGGGAAACAAAGAGCAGTTCTTC; CDR3: CASRVQGNKEQFF
V: TRBV12-3/TRBV12-4; J: TRBJ2-2; D: TRBD2; size: .; DNA: TGTGCAGCGGGGGGGACATCGGGGTTCTTGGCGGGGGAGCTGTTTTTT; CDR3: CAAGGTSGFLAGELFF
V: TRBV30; J: TRBJ2-7; D: TRBD1; size: .; DNA: TGTGCCTGCAGTGCTCAACAGGGGGGCGAGCAGTACTTC; CDR3: CACSAQQGGEQYF
V: TRBV27; J: TRBJ1-1; D: .; size: .; DNA: TGTGCCAGCTACCCCACAGGGAGGAACACTGAAGCTTTCTTT; CDR3: CASYPTGRNTEAFF
V: TRBV5-1; J: TRBJ2-7; D: .; size: .; DNA: TGCGCCAGCAGCTTGGCCGGGACAAGAAACGAGCAGTACTTC; CDR3: CASSLAGTRNEQYF
V: TRBV20-1; J: TRBJ2-3; D: .; size: .; DNA: TGCAGTGCCCCCGTGGGCGGTACGCAGTATTTT; CDR3: CSAPVGGTQYF
V: TRBV20-1; J: TRBJ2-3; D: TRBD2; size: .; DNA: TGCAGTGCTAGAGAACTAGCGGGGGGGAGAGATACGCTGTATTTT; CDR3: CSARELAGGRDTLYF